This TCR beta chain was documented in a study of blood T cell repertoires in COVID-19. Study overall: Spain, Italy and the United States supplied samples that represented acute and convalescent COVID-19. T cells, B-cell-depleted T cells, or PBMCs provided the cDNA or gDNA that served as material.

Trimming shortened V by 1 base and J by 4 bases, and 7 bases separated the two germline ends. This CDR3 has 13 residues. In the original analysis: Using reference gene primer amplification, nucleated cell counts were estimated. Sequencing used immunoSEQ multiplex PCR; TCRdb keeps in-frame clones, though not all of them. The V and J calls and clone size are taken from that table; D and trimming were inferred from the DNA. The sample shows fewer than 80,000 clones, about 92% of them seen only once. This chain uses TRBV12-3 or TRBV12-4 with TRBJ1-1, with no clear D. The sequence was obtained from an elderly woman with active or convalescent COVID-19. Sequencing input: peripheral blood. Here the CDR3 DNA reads TGTGCCAGCAGTTTAGGGGCCGGCACTGAAGCTTTCTTT. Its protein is CASSLGAGTEAFF.